Included here is one TCR beta chain sequence, with context. The record originates from a study of blood T cell repertoires in COVID-19. Participant-reported clinical history was the basis for cohort assignment. Trimming stripped 5 bases from V and 4 bases from J, with 15 bases between. The CDR3 covers 15 residues. Germline CDR1 reads SGHVS; CDR2 reads FQNEAQ. Assay: immunoSEQ multiplex PCR; the TCRdb copy retains only in-frame clones and omits some. In the table there are roughly 250,000 clones, 80% to 90% of which are singletons. The sample consisted of PBMCs or T cells enriched from blood (not recorded which). The clonotype comes from a woman between 45 and 65 years old who had recovered from COVID-19. The chain has TRBV7-8 and TRBJ1-3; D is perhaps TRBD1 (5 bases). The DNA for the CDR3 is TGTGCCAGCAGCAGAGGGACCGGGAGAGGAAACACCATATATTTT. Translated: CASSRGTGRGNTIYF.